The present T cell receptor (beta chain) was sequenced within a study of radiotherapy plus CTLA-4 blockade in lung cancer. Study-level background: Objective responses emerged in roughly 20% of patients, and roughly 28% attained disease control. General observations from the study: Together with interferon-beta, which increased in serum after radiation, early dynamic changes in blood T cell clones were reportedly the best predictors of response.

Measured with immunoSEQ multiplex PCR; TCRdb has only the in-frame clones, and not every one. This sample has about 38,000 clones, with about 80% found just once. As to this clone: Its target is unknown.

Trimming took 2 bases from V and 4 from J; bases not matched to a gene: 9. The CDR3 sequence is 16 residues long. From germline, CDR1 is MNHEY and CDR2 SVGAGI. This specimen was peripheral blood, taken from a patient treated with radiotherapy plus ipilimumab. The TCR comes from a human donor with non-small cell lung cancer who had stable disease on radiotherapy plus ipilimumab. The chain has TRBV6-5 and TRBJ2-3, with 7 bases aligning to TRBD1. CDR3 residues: CASSYVQGMIADTQYF. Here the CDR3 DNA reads TGTGCCAGCAGTTACGTACAGGGGATGATTGCAGATACGCAGTATTTT.